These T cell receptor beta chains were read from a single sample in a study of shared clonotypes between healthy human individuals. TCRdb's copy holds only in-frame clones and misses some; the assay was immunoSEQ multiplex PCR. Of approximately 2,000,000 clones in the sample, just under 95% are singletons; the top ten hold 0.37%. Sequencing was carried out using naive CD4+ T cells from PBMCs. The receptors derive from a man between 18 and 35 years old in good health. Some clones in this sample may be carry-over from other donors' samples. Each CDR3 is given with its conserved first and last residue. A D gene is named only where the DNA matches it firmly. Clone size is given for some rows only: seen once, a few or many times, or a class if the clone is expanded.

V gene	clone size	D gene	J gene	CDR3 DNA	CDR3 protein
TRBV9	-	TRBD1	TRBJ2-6	TGTGCCAGCAGCGTGTCCTTCGGGACAGGGGGCGCGGGGGATGGGGCCAACGTCCTGACTTTC	CASSVSFGTGGAGDGANVLTF
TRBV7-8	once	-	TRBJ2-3	TGTGCCAGCAGCCTGGAGGCCGCAGATACGCAGTATTTT	CASSLEAADTQYF
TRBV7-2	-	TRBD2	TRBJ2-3	TGTGCCAGCAGCTTACTAGCGGGGACCGGGGGCACGCAGTATTTT	CASSLLAGTGGTQYF
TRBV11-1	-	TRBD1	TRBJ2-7	TGTGCCAGCAGCCAACCGACAGGGAGCTCCTACGAGCAGTACTTC	CASSQPTGSSYEQYF
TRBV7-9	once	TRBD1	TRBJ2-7	TGTGCCAGCGGGCCTCCCCCTTTGGGACAGGGGACCCACGAGCAGTACTTC	CASGPPPLGQGTHEQYF
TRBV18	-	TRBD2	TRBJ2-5	TGTGCCAGCTCCCCGACTAGCGGGAGCGCAGAGACCCAGTACTTC	CASSPTSGSAETQYF
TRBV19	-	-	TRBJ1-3	TGTGCCAGTACCCCAGGGGTTTCGAATGGAAACACCATATATTTT	CASTPGVSNGNTIYF
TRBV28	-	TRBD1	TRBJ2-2	TGTGCCAGCCTAACTAGGGACAGGGGTTACACCGGGGAGCTGTTTTTT	CASLTRDRGYTGELFF
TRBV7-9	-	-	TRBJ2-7	TGTGCCAGCAGCCAAAAGTGGAGGGGAAGCTCCTACGAGCAGTACTTC	CASSQKWRGSSYEQYF
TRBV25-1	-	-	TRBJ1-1	TGTGCCAGCAGGGCAGGCTTTGGGGGCACTGAAGCTTTCTTT	CASRAGFGGTEAFF
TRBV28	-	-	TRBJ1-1	TGTGCCAGCGATGGGGCTGCAGTTGAAGCTTTCTTT	CASDGAAVEAFF
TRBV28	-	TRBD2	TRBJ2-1	TGTGCCAGCAGTTTAACCCCGGGACTAGCGGGTCCGGGTGCTCACAATGAGCAGTTCTTC	CASSLTPGLAGPGAHNEQFF
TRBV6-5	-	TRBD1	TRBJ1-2	TGTGCCAGCAGCCGCGACAGGGACCATGGCTACACCTTC	CASSRDRDHGYTF
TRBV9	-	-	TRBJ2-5	TGTGCCAGCAGCGTAGCTTTTAGGGCGGGAGAGACCCAGTACTTC	CASSVAFRAGETQYF
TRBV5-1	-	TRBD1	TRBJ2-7	TGCGCCAGCAGCATTTCGACAGGGGAAGTGGAGCAGTACTTC	CASSISTGEVEQYF
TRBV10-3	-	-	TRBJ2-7	TGTGCCTCCTCCCAGGGACTTCCAGCCTACGAGCAGTACTTC	CASSQGLPAYEQYF
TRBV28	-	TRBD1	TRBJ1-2	TGTGCCAGCAGTTCGACAGGGGGCTGCACCTTC	CASSSTGGCTF
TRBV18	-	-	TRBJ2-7	TGTGCCAGCAAGTTAGAGGTGAGCTACGAGCAGTACTTC	CASKLEVSYEQYF
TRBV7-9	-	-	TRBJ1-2	TGTGCCAGCAGCTTAGGAGAAGGGTTTGGCTACACCTTC	CASSLGEGFGYTF
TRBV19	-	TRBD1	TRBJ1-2	TGTGCCAGTAGTATCACTACCTTGAGGGGACAGCTAAGCAACGGCTACACCTTC	CASSITTLRGQLSNGYTF
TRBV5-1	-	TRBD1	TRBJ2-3	TGCGCCAGCAGCTTGGCAGGACAGGGGGCAGATACGCAGTATTTT	CASSLAGQGADTQYF
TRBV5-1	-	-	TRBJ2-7	TGCGCCAGCAGCCCAAGCCCAGGGACCCTCGAGCAGTACTTC	CASSPSPGTLEQYF
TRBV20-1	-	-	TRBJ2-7	TGCAGTGTGGACGGATACTACGAGCAGTACTTC	CSVDGYYEQYF
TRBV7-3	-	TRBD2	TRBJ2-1	TGTGCCAGCAGCTCTCTAGCGGGAGGGTACAATGAGCAGTTCTTC	CASSSLAGGYNEQFF
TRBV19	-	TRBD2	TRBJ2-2	TGTGCCAGTAGTCTTACGAGGACTAGCGGGGCGAACACCGGGGAGCTGTTTTTT	CASSLTRTSGANTGELFF
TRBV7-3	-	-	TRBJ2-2	TGTGCCAGCAGATCAAACCCCAGGGGGGGTACCGGGGAGCTGTTTTTT	CASRSNPRGGTGELFF
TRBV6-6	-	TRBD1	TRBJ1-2	TGTGCCAGCAGTTACAACCGGGACAGCAACTATGGCTACACCTTC	CASSYNRDSNYGYTF
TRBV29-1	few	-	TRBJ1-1	TGCACCATAAGGCTGGGGTTGAACACTGAAGCTTTCTTT	CTIRLGLNTEAFF
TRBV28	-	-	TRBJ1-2	TGTGCCAGCAGTTTTGTGGGCAGGGGCTATGGCTACACCTTC	CASSFVGRGYGYTF
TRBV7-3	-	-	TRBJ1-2	TGTGCCAGCAGCTTAACTGGTTCGGGGCTAGCTAACTATGGCTACACCTTC	CASSLTGSGLANYGYTF
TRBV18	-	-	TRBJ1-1	TGTGCCAGCTCACCCTTACAGGGTGGGGGTGAAGCTTTCTTT	CASSPLQGGGEAFF
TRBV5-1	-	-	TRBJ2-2	TGCGCCAGCAGCTTGAGCCAGAGACCCACCGGGGAGCTGTTTTTT	CASSLSQRPTGELFF
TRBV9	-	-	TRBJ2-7	TGTGCCAGCAGCGTGGGGCAGGCAACCTACGAGCAGTACTTC	CASSVGQATYEQYF
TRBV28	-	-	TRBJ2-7	TGTGCCAGCAGTTTCAGGGGCGAGCAGTACTTC	CASSFRGEQYF
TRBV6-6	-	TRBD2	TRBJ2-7	TGTGCCAGCGGAAAGGGAGGGTTTGCCTACGAGCAGTACTTC	CASGKGGFAYEQYF
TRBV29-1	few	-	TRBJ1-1	TGCAGCGTTGAAGAGGCAGCTAGGAACACTGAAGCTTTCTTT	CSVEEAARNTEAFF
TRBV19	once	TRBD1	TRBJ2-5	TGTGCCAGTAGTGTCCGGGACAGGGGTTCAAAGACCCAGTACTTC	CASSVRDRGSKTQYF
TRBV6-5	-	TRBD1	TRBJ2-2	TGTGCCAGCAGTCGGGGACAGGGTGTCGCCGGGGAGCTGTTTTTT	CASSRGQGVAGELFF
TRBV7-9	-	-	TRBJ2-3	TGTGCCGGGGGAAAATTAGCTAGCACAGATACGCAGTATTTT	CAGGKLASTDTQYF
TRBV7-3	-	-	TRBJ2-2	TGTGCCAGCAGCTCGCATGGGAAGGGGTCCGGGGAGCTGTTTTTT	CASSSHGKGSGELFF
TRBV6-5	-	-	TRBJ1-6	TGTGCCAGCAGTTACTCGACGGGGTATTCACCCCTCCACTTT	CASSYSTGYSPLHF
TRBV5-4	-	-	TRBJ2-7	TGTGCCAGCAGCTCGGGTAGGGGAACGAGCTACGAGCAGTACTTC	CASSSGRGTSYEQYF
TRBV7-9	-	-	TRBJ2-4	TGTGCCAGCAGGACACCAGACACCGCCAAAAACATTCAGTACTTC	CASRTPDTAKNIQYF
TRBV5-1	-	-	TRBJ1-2	TGCGCCAGCAGTGGAGAGGCCACGGGGTATGGCTACACCTTC	CASSGEATGYGYTF
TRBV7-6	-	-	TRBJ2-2	TGTGCCAGCAGCTCACTAGGCTCCGGGGAGCTGTTTTTT	CASSSLGSGELFF
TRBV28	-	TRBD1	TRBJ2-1	TGTGCCAGCAGTTCCCTCGGGGGCGGACAGGGGGCTTACAATGAGCAGTTCTTC	CASSSLGGGQGAYNEQFF
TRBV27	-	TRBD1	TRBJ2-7	TGTGCCAGCAGGAAGCTCGGACAGGCGGCCGAGCAGTACTTC	CASRKLGQAAEQYF
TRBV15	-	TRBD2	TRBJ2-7	TGTGCCACCAGCAGAATTAGCGGGCTTGCGTACGAGCAGTACTTC	CATSRISGLAYEQYF
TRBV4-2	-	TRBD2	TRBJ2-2	TGTGCCAGCAGCCAATCCGGGACTAGGTACACCGGGGAGCTGTTTTTT	CASSQSGTRYTGELFF
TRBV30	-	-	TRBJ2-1	TGTGCCTGGTACCGGGAAAGCTACAATGAGCAGTTCTTC	CAWYRESYNEQFF
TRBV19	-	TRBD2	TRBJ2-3	TGTGCCACTCGGACTAGCGGGGGCACAGATACGCAGTATTTT	CATRTSGGTDTQYF
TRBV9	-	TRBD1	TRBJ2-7	TGTGCCAGCAGCGTAGACTGGACAGGGTTTGAGCAGTACTTC	CASSVDWTGFEQYF
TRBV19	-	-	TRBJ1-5	TGTGCCAGTAGTATGGTGAGAAATCAGCCCCAGCATTTT	CASSMVRNQPQHF
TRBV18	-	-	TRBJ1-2	TGTGCCAGCTCACCAATTAGGGACACCTATGGCTACACCTTC	CASSPIRDTYGYTF
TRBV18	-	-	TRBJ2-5	TGTGCCAGCTCACCACCCTCGAGGGAGACCCAGTACTTC	CASSPPSRETQYF
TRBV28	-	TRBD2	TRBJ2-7	TGTGCCAGCAGTTTCAGGCCTAGCGGGAGGGGGTACGGCTACGAGCAGTACTTC	CASSFRPSGRGYGYEQYF